Below, 5 T cell receptor beta chains from the same sample are listed, as sequenced in a study of blood T cell repertoires in COVID-19. The assay was immunoSEQ multiplex PCR, and TCRdb's table has in-frame clones only and misses some. The sample has over 75,000 clones; 90% to 95% are singletons. Sequencing was performed on peripheral blood. The receptor source for this set is a man in his sixties with acute or convalescent COVID-19.

This clone appeared once. The chain uses TRBV5-5 and TRBJ2-7; 9 bases fit TRBD1. Per the germline V gene, CDR1 is SGHKS and CDR2 is YYEKEE (reference sequence). The CDR3 covers 13 residues. V lost 6 bases, J lost 3 bases, and 4 bases stayed unmatched. DNA of the CDR3: TGTGCCAGCAACTGGGACAGGGTCTACGAGCAGTACTTC. Translated: CASNWDRVYEQYF.

This chain connects TRBV2 to TRBJ2-4; 7 bases match TRBD1. CDR3 length: 14 residues. Trimming took 4 bases from V and 6 from J; bases not matched to a gene: 6. Germline values: CDR1 SNHLY, CDR2 FYNNEI. DNA for the CDR3: TGTGCCAGCAGTGGGGACAGCCCCGCAAACATTCAGTACTTC. It yields the protein CASSGDSPANIQYF.

The genes are TRBV5-1 and TRBJ2-3; 11 nucleotides agree with TRBD2. This CDR3 comprises 15 residues. Losses at the gene ends were 1 base for V and 6 bases for J; bases not matched to a gene: 4. The germline CDR1 and CDR2 sequences are SGHRS and YFSETQ. CDR3 DNA: TGCGCCAGCAGCTTGACTAGCGGGGGTCGGGATACGCAGTATTTT. Translated: CASSLTSGGRDTQYF. Based on the CDR3 plus reference TRBV5-1 and TRBJ2-3, the full variable domain is KAGVTQTPRYLIKTRGQQVTLSCSPISGHRSVSWYQQTPGQGLQFLFEYFSETQRNKGNFPGRFSGRQFSNSRSEMNVSTLELGDSALYLCASSLTSGGRDTQYFGPGTRLTVL.

This chain joins TRBV6-4 and TRBJ1-6; maybe TRBD1 (6 bases). The V gene lost 2 bases and the J gene lost 9 bases, with 11 bases spanning the gap. This CDR3 spans 14 amino acids. Germline V lookup: CDR1 MRHNA, CDR2 SNTAGT. The CDR3 spells CASSDQGFGSPLHF. The CDR3 DNA reads as TGTGCCAGCAGTGACCAGGGGTTCGGTTCACCCCTCCACTTT.

The chain combines TRBV2 with TRBJ2-2; 7 positions match TRBD2. The CDR3 has 14 amino acids. The V gene end was trimmed by 6 bases and the J gene end by 4 bases; junction bases not matched to a gene: 5. Germline values: CDR1 SNHLY, CDR2 FYNNEI. The CDR3 DNA reads TGTGCCAGCAGACGACTAGCACTCACCGGGGAGCTGTTTTTT. Amino acid sequence: CASRRLALTGELFF. Based on the CDR3 plus reference TRBV2 and TRBJ2-2, the full variable domain is EPEVTQTPSHQVTQMGQEVILRCVPISNHLYFYWYRQILGQKVEFLVSFYNNEISEKSEIFDDQFSVERPDGSNFTLKIRSTKLEDSAMYFCASRRLALTGELFFGEGSRLTVL.